This T cell receptor (beta chain) came from a study of blood T cell repertoires in COVID-19. The V gene end was trimmed by 6 bases and the J gene end by 6 bases; junction bases not matched to a gene: 11. Looked up from germline, CDR1 is MDHEN and CDR2 is SYDVKM. CDR3 length equals 15 residues. Sequencing used immunoSEQ multiplex PCR; TCRdb keeps in-frame clones, though not all of them. The sample has 400,000 to 500,000 clones; more than 70% are singletons. The source material was PBMCs or T cells enriched from blood (not recorded which). This chain connects TRBV28 to TRBJ1-3; TRBD1 matches 7 bases. This receptor was taken from a woman aged 18-29 years who had been exposed to COVID-19. CDR3 DNA sequence: TGTGCCAGCAGCTTACCACCGGGACAGTCAAACACCATATATTTT. Its translation is CASSLPPGQSNTIYF.